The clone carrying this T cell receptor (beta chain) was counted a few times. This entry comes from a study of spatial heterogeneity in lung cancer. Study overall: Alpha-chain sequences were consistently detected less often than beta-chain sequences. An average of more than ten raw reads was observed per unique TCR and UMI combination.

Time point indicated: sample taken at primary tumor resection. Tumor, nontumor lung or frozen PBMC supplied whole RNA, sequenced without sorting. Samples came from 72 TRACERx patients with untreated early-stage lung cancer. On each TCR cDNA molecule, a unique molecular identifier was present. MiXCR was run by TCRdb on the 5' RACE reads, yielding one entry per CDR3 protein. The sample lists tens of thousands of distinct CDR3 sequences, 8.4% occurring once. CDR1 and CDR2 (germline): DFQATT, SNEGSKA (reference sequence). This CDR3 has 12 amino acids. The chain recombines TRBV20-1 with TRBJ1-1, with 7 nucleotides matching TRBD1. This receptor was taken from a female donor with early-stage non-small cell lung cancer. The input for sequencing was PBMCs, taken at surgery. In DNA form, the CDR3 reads TGCAGGGCGGGACAGTTGGGAACTGAAGCTTTCTTT. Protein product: CRAGQLGTEAFF.